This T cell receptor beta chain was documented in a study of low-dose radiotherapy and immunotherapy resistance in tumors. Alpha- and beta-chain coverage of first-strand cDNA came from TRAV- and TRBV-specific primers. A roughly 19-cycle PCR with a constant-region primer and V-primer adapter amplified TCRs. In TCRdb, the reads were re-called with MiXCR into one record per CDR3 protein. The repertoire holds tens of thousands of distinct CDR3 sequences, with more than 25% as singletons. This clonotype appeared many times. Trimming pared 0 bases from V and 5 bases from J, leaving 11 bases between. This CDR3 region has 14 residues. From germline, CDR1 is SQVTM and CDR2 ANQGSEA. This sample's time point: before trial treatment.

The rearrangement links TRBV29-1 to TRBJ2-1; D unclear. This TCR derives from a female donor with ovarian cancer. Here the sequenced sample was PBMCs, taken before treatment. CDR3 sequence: CSVEETPWDNEQFF. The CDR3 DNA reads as TGCAGCGTTGAAGAGACCCCGTGGGACAATGAGCAGTTCTTC.